This T cell receptor beta chain was recorded in a study of CD8 T cells in Susac syndrome. The germline V and J ends were trimmed by 2 bases and 3 bases, with 11 bases remaining between them. Germline values: CDR1 LGHNA, CDR2 YSLEER. The CDR3 consists of 14 residues. A quantity of about 0.5 to 1 ug RNA underwent reverse transcription using random hexamers. Across 54 Vbeta and 13 Jbeta, TCR beta CDR3 was amplified with immunoSEQ multiplex PCR. In TCRdb, the immunoSEQ multiplex PCR reads were re-called with MiXCR into one record per CDR3 protein. This table holds roughly 140,000 distinct CDR3 sequences, approximately 95% found once.

The chain combines TRBV4-3 with TRBJ2-7; D not certain. Sequencing used CD8+ T cells from PBMCs. The sequence derives from a human donor in good health. DNA for the CDR3: TGCGCCAGCAGCCAACCCCACACCAACTACGAGCAGTACTTC. Translating it yields CASSQPHTNYEQYF.